This TCR beta chain emerged from a study of sequential checkpoint blockade in melanoma (dated by TCRdb to about 2019). For the wider study: Using 1:1 randomization, the trial assigned patients either to first-line nivolumab followed by ipilimumab (arm A) or to ipilimumab followed by nivolumab (arm B). Both trial sequences were followed by maintenance nivolumab. Summary of the overall study and its limitations: The response-prediction model combining TCR metrics and mutation burden needs validation in larger, independent patient cohorts.

The germline V gene encodes CDR1 MNHEY and CDR2 SMNVEV (reference sequence). The germline V end is reduced by 2 bases and the J end by 6 bases; junction bases left unmatched: 1. From its cysteine to its phenylalanine, the CDR3 spans 13 amino acids. Just CDR3 DNA is preserved here, 39 bases in frame from base 1. Points on this clone: The clone's antigen remains unknown. The sample holds no much larger clone one base away, and base qualities are not on file.

The treatment or condition tag for this specimen amounts to: randomized to nivolumab then ipilimumab (arm A) or the reverse (arm B). None of the trial patients had been given prior DNA-damaging chemotherapy. A FACS Aria II flow cytometer was used to sort live CD3+CD8+ cells that were negative for CD19 and CD56 from thawed PBMCs. CheckMate 064, a randomized, open-label phase II trial of sequential checkpoint blockade, was the source of the samples, all of which came from patients with melanoma. Leukapheresis was used to collect peripheral blood mononuclear cells, which were then purified with Ficoll-Paque and frozen in human serum with around 10% DMSO. Right after sorting, the blood CD3+CD8+ cells were verified to be >95% pure, and DNA extraction followed. The immunoSEQ Assay was used to immunosequence TCRbeta CDR3 regions from genomic DNA. Before high-throughput sequencing, the genomic DNA was amplified using bias-controlled multiplex PCR. The study's own analysis went as follows. To quantify the absolute abundance of each unique TCRbeta CDR3 region, the sequences were collapsed and filtered. Clonality was defined as 1 minus Pielou's evenness and was calculated using productive rearrangements only. A previously published method was used to identify clones whose frequencies were significantly greater in on-treatment samples than in baseline samples. TCRdb limited this immuneACCESS table to in-frame rearrangements with V and J called. A share of clones is missing; checked studies link under half to unresolved V genes, and the rest is unexplained. V, J and clone size are those of that table, while D and trimming were read from the DNA. This sample comprises over 15,000 clones, around 80% of them detected only once. 36% of the sample is in the top ten clones.

The chain links TRBV27 with TRBJ1-2, with 9 bases aligning to TRBD1. The sequencing used CD8+ T cells sorted from blood (inferred from file names), collected from a patient given nivolumab and ipilimumab in sequence. The receptor comes from a human donor with melanoma. Here is the DNA: TGTGCCAGCAGTTTAAGGACAGGGGATGGCTACACCTTC. Its translation is CASSLRTGDGYTF.